Shown below are 4 T cell receptor beta chains from a single sample sequenced in a study of blood T cell repertoires in COVID-19. Sequencing used immunoSEQ multiplex PCR; TCRdb keeps in-frame clones, though not all of them. The table includes about 45,000 clones, roughly four fifths detected once. Sequencing was carried out using peripheral blood. The receptor set was obtained from a human donor in a cohort sampled during active COVID-19.

The chain employs TRBV18 and TRBJ2-7, with TRBD1 identical over 9 bases. The germline gives CDR1 KGHSH, CDR2 LQKENI. V was pared by 0 bases and J by 5 bases, with 8 bases of the junction left unmatched. The CDR3 length is 16 residues. CDR3 region: CASSPPKTGGLDEQYF. The CDR3, as DNA: TGTGCCAGCTCACCACCAAAGACAGGGGGGTTGGACGAGCAGTACTTC.

The chain recombines TRBV7-3 with TRBJ2-3, with 9 bases identical to TRBD2. Germline-derived CDR1 and CDR2 are SGHTA and FQGTGA. CDR3 size: 15 residues. After removal of 5 bases from V and 3 bases from J, the junction contained 6 bases not matched to a gene. The CDR3 is CASSTLTSGTDTQYF. DNA of the CDR3: TGTGCCAGCAGCACCCTGACTAGCGGAACAGATACGCAGTATTTT.

The gene calls are TRBV6-5 and TRBJ2-5; 16 bases line up with TRBD2. The CDR3 consists of 16 residues. The ends lost 4 bases at V and 4 bases at J; junction bases unmatched: 3. Germline V gene data show CDR1 as MNHEY and CDR2 as SVGAGI. This chain's CDR3 is CASSSGTSGRGETQYF. CDR3 coding DNA: TGTGCCAGCAGTTCCGGGACTAGCGGGAGGGGAGAGACCCAGTACTTC.

The genes are TRBV9 and TRBJ2-3; D is ambiguous. This CDR3 comprises 13 residues. Trimming took off 0 bases at V and 3 bases at J, with 5 bases between the two ends. Germline CDR1 reads SGDLS; CDR2 reads YYNGEE. The CDR3 DNA sequence: TGTGCCAGCAGCGTAGTTGCGACAGATACGCAGTATTTT. As protein: CASSVVATDTQYF.